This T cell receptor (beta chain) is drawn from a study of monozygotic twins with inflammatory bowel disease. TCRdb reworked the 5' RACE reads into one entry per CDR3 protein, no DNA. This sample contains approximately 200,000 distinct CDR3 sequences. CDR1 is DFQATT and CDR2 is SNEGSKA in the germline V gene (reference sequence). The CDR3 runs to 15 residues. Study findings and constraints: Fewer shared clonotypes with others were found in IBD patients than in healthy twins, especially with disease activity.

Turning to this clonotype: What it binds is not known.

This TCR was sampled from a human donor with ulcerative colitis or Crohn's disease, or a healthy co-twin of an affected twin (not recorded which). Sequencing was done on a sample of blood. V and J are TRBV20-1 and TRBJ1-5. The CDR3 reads CSAWRSDGRNQPQHF.